Listed here are 29 T cell receptor beta chains from one sample, sequenced in a study of cytotoxic CD8 clonotypes in ibrutinib-treated CLL. The assay was immunoSEQ multiplex PCR, and TCRdb's table has in-frame clones only and misses some. Among over 250,000 clones listed, around 76% were seen once. Sequencing was performed on PBMCs, taken at disease progression, from a patient treated with ibrutinib. The origin of the receptors is a human donor with chronic lymphocytic leukemia.

The chain links TRBV6-5 to TRBJ1-1; D is ambiguous. Looked up from germline, CDR1 is MNHEY and CDR2 is SVGAGI. The CDR3 contains 13 residues. The V end lost 6 bases, the J end lost 2 bases, and 10 bases lay between the germline ends. CDR3 in amino acids: CASRVLHNTEAFF. In nucleotides, the CDR3 is TGTGCCAGCAGGGTTCTACACAACACTGAAGCTTTCTTT.

The chain carries TRBV2 and TRBJ2-5; 8 bases agree with TRBD1. Germline V CDR1 and CDR2: SNHLY, FYNNEI. The CDR3 spans 15 residues. The trim removed 6 bases at V and 4 bases at J, leaving 10 bases unmatched. In DNA, the CDR3 is TGTGCCAGCAGCCTACTTAGACAGGGGCGAGAGACCCAGTACTTC. Protein sequence: CASSLLRQGRETQYF.

The chain combines TRBV7-2 with TRBJ2-3; D remains ambiguous. Germline CDR1 reads SGHTA; CDR2 reads FQGNSA. V lost 7 bases and J 2 bases, leaving 13 bases between the germline ends. The CDR3 extends over 14 amino acids. The CDR3 DNA sequence: TGTGCCAGCACCCTACCGAAATACACAGATACGCAGTATTTT. Protein product: CASTLPKYTDTQYF.

This chain connects TRBV9 to TRBJ1-2; D is ambiguous. CDR1 SGDLS and CDR2 YYNGEE come from the germline V gene. V shed 4 bases and J shed 6 bases, with 7 bases lying between them. CDR3 size: 11 residues. The CDR3: CASSPRDGYTF. The CDR3 DNA is TGTGCCAGCAGCCCAAGGGATGGCTACACCTTC.

The chain couples TRBV9 to TRBJ2-2; D not certain. The germline V and J ends were trimmed by 0 bases and 5 bases, with 23 bases remaining between them. Germline V gives CDR1 SGDLS, CDR2 YYNGEE. This CDR3 is built from 19 residues. The CDR3 sequence: CASSVGNNVGGIGTGELFF. The CDR3 nucleotides are TGTGCCAGCAGCGTAGGCAACAACGTAGGTGGCATTGGGACCGGGGAGCTGTTTTTT.

This clone was recorded a few times. This rearrangement joins TRBV27 to TRBJ2-7; no clear D. This CDR3 region has 14 residues. Per germline, CDR1 MNHEY and CDR2 SMNVEV (reference sequence). V lost 2 bases to trimming and J lost 1 base, with 9 bases between them. The CDR3 DNA reads TGTGCCAGCAGTTTAGCCACGAGGTCCTACGAGCAGTACTTC. As protein: CASSLATRSYEQYF.

The V call is TRBV25-1, the J call TRBJ1-1, with 10 bases matching TRBD1. The germline V gene has CDR1 MGHDK and CDR2 SYGVNS. The CDR3 is 14 amino acids. The V segment lost 3 bases and the J segment 6 bases; nucleotides outside the gene matches: 4. CDR3 in amino acids: CASSDPGTGAEAFF. The CDR3 bases are TGTGCCAGCAGTGACCCCGGGACAGGGGCTGAAGCTTTCTTT.

The chain joins TRBV11-3 to TRBJ2-5; 9 positions agree with TRBD2. Germline V gives CDR1 SGHNT, CDR2 YENEEA. V was clipped by 3 bases and J by 5 bases; unmatched bases: 7. This CDR3 is 15 amino acids long. Here the CDR3 DNA reads TGTGCCAGCAGCTTTGGGCTAGCGGGGATCGAGACCCAGTACTTC. Translation gives CASSFGLAGIETQYF.

Only a few counts were recorded for this clone. V usage is TRBV5-4 and J usage is TRBJ1-6, with D possibly matching TRBD1 (5 bases). Germline values: CDR1 SGHNT, CDR2 YYREEE (reference sequence). This CDR3 region has 16 residues. The V end lost 0 bases, the J end lost 0 bases, and 7 bases lay between the germline ends. In DNA form, the CDR3 reads TGTGCCAGCAGCTTGGGGGGGTCCTCCTATAATTCACCCCTCCACTTT. The encoded protein is CASSLGGSSYNSPLHF.

This clone was seen just once. J is TRBJ2-7 and V is TRBV5-1; D perhaps matches TRBD1 (7 bases). The germline V gene has CDR1 SGHRS and CDR2 YFSETQ. The CDR3 runs 17 residues. V gave up 2 bases and J gave up 2 bases, with 20 bases separating them. CDR3 nucleotide sequence: TGCGCCAGCAGCTTTTGGTCCAGGGGGGCGCAGGCCTACGAGCAGTACTTC. It codes for CASSFWSRGAQAYEQYF.

The chain employs TRBV7-2 and TRBJ2-7, with D possibly matching TRBD2 (5 bases). Germline V gene lookup returns CDR1 SGHTA and CDR2 FQGNSA. Trimming cost V 5 bases and J 4 bases, with 15 bases left between them. CDR3 length equals 14 residues. CDR3 bases: TGTGCCAGCAGCGTTGCCCTGGGCGGGTACGAGCAGTACTTC. Translation: CASSVALGGYEQYF. Combining the CDR3 with reference TRBV7-2 and TRBJ2-7 gives the whole variable domain GAGVSQSPSNKVTEKGKDVELRCDPISGHTALYWYRQSLGQGLEFLIYFQGNSAPDKSGLPSDRFSAERTGGSVSTLTIQRTQQEDSAVYLCASSVALGGYEQYFGPGTRLTVT.

The CDR3 loop is CSVEDTSGKDTQYF. The CDR3 nucleotides read TGCAGCGTTGAAGATACAAGCGGGAAGGATACGCAGTATTTT. The chain joins TRBV29-1 to TRBJ2-3; 7 bases align to TRBD2. V dropped 0 bases and J dropped 6; count of bases not matched to a gene: 6. Germline CDR1 SQVTM, CDR2 ANQGSEA. The CDR3 runs 14 residues.

CDR3 sequence reads: CASSLSGGARTDTQYF. The CDR3 DNA is TGTGCCAGCAGTTTATCTGGCGGGGCCCGCACAGATACGCAGTATTTT. The chain carries TRBV28 and TRBJ2-3; D possibly corresponds to TRBD2 (6 bases). Germline V lookup: CDR1 MDHEN, CDR2 SYDVKM. Trimming took off 1 base at V and 1 base at J, with 12 bases between the two ends. The CDR3 is 16 residues long.

The CDR3 sequence is CASTPGTSTYEQYF. For the CDR3, the DNA is TGTGCCAGTACTCCCGGGACTTCCACCTACGAGCAGTACTTC. The chain carries TRBV19 and TRBJ2-7; D perhaps matches TRBD2 (6 bases). The V gene's germline CDR1 is LNHDA and CDR2 SQIVND (reference sequence). CDR3 size: 14 residues. The V and J ends lost 7 bases and 2 bases respectively, with 15 bases between them.

The rearrangement joins TRBV10-3 to TRBJ1-5; 7 bases map to TRBD1. Germline CDR1 and CDR2: ENHRY and SYGVKD. CDR3 length: 15 residues. V was pared by 0 bases and J by 4 bases, with 3 bases of the junction left unmatched. Here the CDR3 DNA reads TGTGCCATCAGTGAGTCCAACAGGGGTAATCAGCCCCAGCATTTT. Its translation: CAISESNRGNQPQHF.

This sequence joins TRBV19 and TRBJ2-5; 12 bases map to TRBD2. This CDR3 region has 17 residues. Trimming removed 1 base from V and 5 bases from J; junction bases left unmatched: 8. The V gene's germline CDR1 is LNHDA and CDR2 SQIVND (reference sequence). CDR3 DNA: TGTGCCAGTAGTATAGGGCTAGCGGGGGGGCCGAGGGAGACCCAGTACTTC. It encodes CASSIGLAGGPRETQYF.

V and J are TRBV2 and TRBJ1-1, with D unclear. Germline V gene sequence: CDR1 SNHLY, CDR2 FYNNEI. The CDR3 has 12 amino acids. With 7 bases removed from V and 11 bases from J, the gap between germline ends came to 17 bases. The CDR3 region has the DNA TGTGCCAGCACGAGAGGCAGGATCGCCGCTTTCTTT. It encodes CASTRGRIAAFF.

As DNA, the CDR3 is TGTGCCAGCTCACCTTCGATATTGGGGTACGAGCAGTACTTC. It is translated as CASSPSILGYEQYF. The chain joins TRBV18 to TRBJ2-7; D uncertain. V was pared by 3 bases and J by 4 bases, with 13 bases between. This CDR3 is built from 14 residues. The germline CDR1 and CDR2 sequences are KGHSH and LQKENI.

This chain links TRBV7-6 with TRBJ1-4; no clear D gene. V lost 5 bases to trimming and J lost 2 bases, with 9 bases between them. CDR3 length: 14 amino acids. CDR1 is SGHVS, CDR2 FNYEAQ, per germline. Here the CDR3 reads CASSAGTTNEKLFF. CDR3 in DNA: TGTGCCAGCAGCGCTGGTACGACTAATGAAAAACTGTTTTTT.

This chain joins TRBV9 and TRBJ2-1, with D possibly TRBD1 on 6 matching bases. The V and J ends lost 3 bases and 3 bases respectively, with 16 bases between them. The CDR3 is 16 residues long. Germline CDR1 reads SGDLS; CDR2 reads YYNGEE. The CDR3 spells CASSGSSGTIYNEQFF. The DNA for the CDR3 is TGTGCCAGCAGCGGATCCTCGGGGACAATCTACAATGAGCAGTTCTTC. The full variable domain, completed using reference TRBV9 and TRBJ2-1, is DSGVTQTPKHLITATGQRVTLRCSPRSGDLSVYWYQQSLDQGLQFLIQYYNGEERAKGNILERFSAQQFPDLHSELNLSSLELGDSALYFCASSGSSGTIYNEQFFGPGTRLTVL.

Note on this clone: Just one base apart from a much larger clone, this may be a read error. V gene TRBV13 combines with J gene TRBJ2-1; D is undetermined. V lost 0 bases and J 5 bases, leaving 5 bases between the germline ends. This CDR3 spans 13 amino acids. Germline V gene sequence: CDR1 PRHDT, CDR2 FYEKMQ (reference sequence). The CDR3 here is CASSLGRNNEQFF. The CDR3 DNA reads TGTGCCAGCAGCTTAGGGCGGAACAATGAGCAGTTCTTC. Supplemented by reference TRBV13 and TRBJ2-1, the full variable domain reads AAGVIQSPRHLIKEKRETATLKCYPIPRHDTVYWYQQGPGQDPQFLISFYEKMQSDKGSIPDRFSAQQFSDYHSELNMSSLELGDSALYFCASSLGRNNEQFFGPGTRLTVL.

The chain recombines TRBV5-1 with TRBJ1-1; D unresolved. The CDR3 sequence is 15 residues long. Germline V gene data show CDR1 as SGHRS and CDR2 as YFSETQ. Deletions cut 3 bases from V and 6 bases from J, with 18 bases between. The CDR3 here is CASSSRPGDAPEAFF. CDR3 nucleotide sequence: TGCGCCAGCAGCTCACGTCCGGGAGACGCCCCTGAAGCTTTCTTT.

The table lists this clone with a count of one. This chain connects TRBV28 to TRBJ1-4; possibly TRBD1 for D (5 bases). This CDR3 is 12 amino acids long. V was pared by 9 bases and J by 6 bases, with 11 bases between. CDR1 MDHEN and CDR2 SYDVKM come from the germline V gene. CDR3 amino acids: CASRGGDEKLFF. CDR3 in DNA: TGTGCCAGTAGGGGAGGAGATGAAAAACTGTTTTTT.

Worth noting for this clone: This probably arose from a read error, given a far larger clone one base away. V gene TRBV6-6 combines with J gene TRBJ2-7; no firm D call. The germline V and J ends were trimmed by 1 base and 3 bases, with 1 base remaining between them. CDR3 size: 11 residues. The germline CDR1 and CDR2 sequences are MNHNY and SVGAGI (reference sequence). DNA for the CDR3: TGTGCCAGCAGTTACTTCTACGAGCAGTACTTC. This translates into CASSYFYEQYF.

This clone has a single count. The chain carries TRBV5-4 and TRBJ2-3; tentatively, D is TRBD2 (6 bases). The V and J ends lost 6 bases and 0 bases respectively, with 14 bases between them. This CDR3 comprises 15 residues. Germline V gene lookup returns CDR1 SGHNT and CDR2 YYREEE (reference sequence). This CDR3 reads CASTRGGTSTDTQYF. The CDR3 nucleotides read TGTGCCAGCACCCGTGGTGGGACTAGCACAGATACGCAGTATTTT.

The chain recombines TRBV25-1 with TRBJ2-5; a possible D gene is TRBD1 (6 bases). CDR1 is MGHDK, CDR2 SYGVNS, per germline. This CDR3 has 14 amino acids. Trimming took off 1 base at V and 5 bases at J, with 11 bases between the two ends. The CDR3 DNA reads TGTGCCAGCAGTGAATGGAGTAGGGGGGAGACCCAGTACTTC. This sequence encodes CASSEWSRGETQYF.

CDR3 nucleotides: TGTGCCAGCAGTGCTATTTCGGGGCTCTTCTCTGGAAACACCATATATTTT. Translation: CASSAISGLFSGNTIYF. This rearrangement joins TRBV6-1 to TRBJ1-3, with D possibly TRBD1 on 5 matching bases. Trimming took off 4 bases at V and 0 bases at J, with 16 bases between the two ends. The CDR3 runs to 17 residues. CDR1 and CDR2 from the germline V gene are MNHNS and SASEGT.

The chain uses TRBV7-9 and TRBJ2-5, with unresolved D. V shed 2 bases and J shed 2 bases, with 6 bases lying between them. The CDR3 extends over 13 amino acids. Germline CDR1 SEHNR, CDR2 FQNEAQ (reference sequence). Here the CDR3 reads CASSLRQQETQYF. For the CDR3, the DNA is TGTGCCAGCAGCTTAAGGCAACAAGAGACCCAGTACTTC.

The rearrangement links TRBV19 to TRBJ1-2, with D hard to call. The CDR3 spans 14 residues. The germline V gene encodes CDR1 LNHDA and CDR2 SQIVND (reference sequence). V lost 6 bases and J 4 bases, leaving 15 bases between the germline ends. The chain's CDR3 is CASSLLEPLYGYTF. The CDR3 bases are TGTGCCAGTAGCCTATTAGAACCCCTCTATGGCTACACCTTC.